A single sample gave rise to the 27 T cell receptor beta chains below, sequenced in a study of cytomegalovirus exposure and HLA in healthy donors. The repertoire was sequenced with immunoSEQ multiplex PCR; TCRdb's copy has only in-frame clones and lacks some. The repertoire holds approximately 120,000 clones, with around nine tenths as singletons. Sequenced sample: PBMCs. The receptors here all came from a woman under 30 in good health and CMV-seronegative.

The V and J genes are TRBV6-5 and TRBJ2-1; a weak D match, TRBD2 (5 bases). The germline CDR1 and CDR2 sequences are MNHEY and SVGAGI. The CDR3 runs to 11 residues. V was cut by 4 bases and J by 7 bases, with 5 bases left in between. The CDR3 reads CASSSGNEQFF. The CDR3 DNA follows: TGTGCCAGCAGTTCGGGGAATGAGCAGTTCTTC.

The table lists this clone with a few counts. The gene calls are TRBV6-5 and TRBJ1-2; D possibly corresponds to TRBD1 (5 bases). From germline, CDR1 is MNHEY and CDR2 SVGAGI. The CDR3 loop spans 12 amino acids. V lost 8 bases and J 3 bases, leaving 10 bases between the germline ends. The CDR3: CASRATDYGYTF. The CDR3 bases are TGTGCCAGCCGAGCGACAGACTATGGCTACACCTTC.

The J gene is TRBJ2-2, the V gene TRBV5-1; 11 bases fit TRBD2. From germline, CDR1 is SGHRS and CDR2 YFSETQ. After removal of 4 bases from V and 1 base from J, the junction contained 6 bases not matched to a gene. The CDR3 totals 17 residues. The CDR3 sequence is CASSILAGGRNTGELFF. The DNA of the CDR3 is TGCGCCAGCAGCATCCTAGCGGGGGGCCGGAACACCGGGGAGCTGTTTTTT.

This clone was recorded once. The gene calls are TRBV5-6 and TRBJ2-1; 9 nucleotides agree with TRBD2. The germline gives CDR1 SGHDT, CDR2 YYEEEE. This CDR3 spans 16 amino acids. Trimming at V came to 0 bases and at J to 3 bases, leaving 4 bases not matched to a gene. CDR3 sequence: CASSLDLSGGYNEQFF. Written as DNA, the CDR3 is TGTGCCAGCAGCTTGGATCTTAGCGGGGGCTACAATGAGCAGTTCTTC.

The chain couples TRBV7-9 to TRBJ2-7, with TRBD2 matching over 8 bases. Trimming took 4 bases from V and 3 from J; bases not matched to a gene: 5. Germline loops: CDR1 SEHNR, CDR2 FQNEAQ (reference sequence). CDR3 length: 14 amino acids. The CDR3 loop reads CASSSPAGGYEQYF. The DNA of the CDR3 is TGTGCCAGCAGCTCACCGGCGGGAGGCTACGAGCAGTACTTC.

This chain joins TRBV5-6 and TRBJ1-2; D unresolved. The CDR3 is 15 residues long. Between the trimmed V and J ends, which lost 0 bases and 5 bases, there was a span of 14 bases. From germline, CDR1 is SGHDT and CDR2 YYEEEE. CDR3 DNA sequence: TGTGCCAGCAGCTTGGGTCAGGCCGACCTTTATGGCTACACCTTC. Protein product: CASSLGQADLYGYTF.

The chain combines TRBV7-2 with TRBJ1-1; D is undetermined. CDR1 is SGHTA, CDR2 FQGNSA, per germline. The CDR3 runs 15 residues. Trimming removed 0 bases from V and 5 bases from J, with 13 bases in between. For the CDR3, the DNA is TGTGCCAGCAGCTTAGCGTTACCGGGGAGGACTGAAGCTTTCTTT. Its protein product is CASSLALPGRTEAFF. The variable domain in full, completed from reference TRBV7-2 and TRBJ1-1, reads GAGVSQSPSNKVTEKGKDVELRCDPISGHTALYWYRQSLGQGLEFLIYFQGNSAPDKSGLPSDRFSAERTGGSVSTLTIQRTQQEDSAVYLCASSLALPGRTEAFFGQGTRLTVV.

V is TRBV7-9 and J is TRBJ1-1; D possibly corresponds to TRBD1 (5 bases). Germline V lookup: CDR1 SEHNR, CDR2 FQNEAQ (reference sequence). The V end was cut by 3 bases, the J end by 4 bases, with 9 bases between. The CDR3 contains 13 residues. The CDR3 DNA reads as TGTGCCAGCAGCTTCGTGGGGGGCACTGAAGCTTTCTTT. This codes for CASSFVGGTEAFF.

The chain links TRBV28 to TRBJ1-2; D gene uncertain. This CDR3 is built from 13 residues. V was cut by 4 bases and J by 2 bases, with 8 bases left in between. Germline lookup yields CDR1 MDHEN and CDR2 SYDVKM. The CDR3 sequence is CASSWALNYGYTF. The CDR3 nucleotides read TGTGCCAGCAGTTGGGCTTTAAACTATGGCTACACCTTC.

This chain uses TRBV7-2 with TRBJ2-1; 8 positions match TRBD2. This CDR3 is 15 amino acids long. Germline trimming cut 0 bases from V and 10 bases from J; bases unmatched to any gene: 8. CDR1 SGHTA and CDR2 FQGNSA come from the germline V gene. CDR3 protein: CASSLAGGGGTEQFF. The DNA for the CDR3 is TGTGCCAGCAGCTTAGCGGGGGGCGGGGGGACCGAGCAGTTCTTC.

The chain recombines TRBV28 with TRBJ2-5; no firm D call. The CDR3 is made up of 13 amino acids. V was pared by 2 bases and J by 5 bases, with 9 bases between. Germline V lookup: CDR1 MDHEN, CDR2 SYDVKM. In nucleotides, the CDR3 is TGTGCCAGCAGTTTACTTGCTATGGAGACCCAGTACTTC. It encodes CASSLLAMETQYF.

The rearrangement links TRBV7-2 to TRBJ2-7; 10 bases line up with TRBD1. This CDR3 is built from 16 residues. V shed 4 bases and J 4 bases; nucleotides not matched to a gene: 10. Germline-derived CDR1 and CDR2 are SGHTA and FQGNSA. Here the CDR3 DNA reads TGTGCCAGCAGCTCGCCCCGGGACAGGGGTCGATACGAGCAGTACTTC. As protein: CASSSPRDRGRYEQYF.

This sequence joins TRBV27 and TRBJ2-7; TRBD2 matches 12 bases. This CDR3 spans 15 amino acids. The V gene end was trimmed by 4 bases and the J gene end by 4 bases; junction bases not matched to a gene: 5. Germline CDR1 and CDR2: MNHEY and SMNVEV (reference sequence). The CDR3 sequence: CASSSRLAGAYEQYF. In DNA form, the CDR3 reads TGTGCCAGCAGTTCAAGACTAGCGGGAGCATACGAGCAGTACTTC.

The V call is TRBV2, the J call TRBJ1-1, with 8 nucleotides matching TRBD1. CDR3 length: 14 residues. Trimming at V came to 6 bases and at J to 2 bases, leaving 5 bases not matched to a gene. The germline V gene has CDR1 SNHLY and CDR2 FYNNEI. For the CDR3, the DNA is TGTGCCAGCAGCGGACAGGGTATAAACACTGAAGCTTTCTTT. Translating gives CASSGQGINTEAFF. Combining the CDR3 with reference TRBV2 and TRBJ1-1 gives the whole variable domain EPEVTQTPSHQVTQMGQEVILRCVPISNHLYFYWYRQILGQKVEFLVSFYNNEISEKSEIFDDQFSVERPDGSNFTLKIRSTKLEDSAMYFCASSGQGINTEAFFGQGTRLTVV.

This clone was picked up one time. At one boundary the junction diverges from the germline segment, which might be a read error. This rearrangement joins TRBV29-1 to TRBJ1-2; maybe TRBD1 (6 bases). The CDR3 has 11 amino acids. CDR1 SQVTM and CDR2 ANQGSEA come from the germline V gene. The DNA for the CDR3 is TGCAGCGGTGACACAGGGAAGATTGCTATATTC. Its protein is CSGDTGKIAIF.

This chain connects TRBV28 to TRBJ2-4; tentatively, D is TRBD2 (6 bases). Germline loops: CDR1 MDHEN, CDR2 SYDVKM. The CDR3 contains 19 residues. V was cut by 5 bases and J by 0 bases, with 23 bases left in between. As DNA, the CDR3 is TGTGCCAGCAGTCAAAGAACACCACGGGGCGGGATAGCCAAAAACATTCAGTACTTC. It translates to CASSQRTPRGGIAKNIQYF.

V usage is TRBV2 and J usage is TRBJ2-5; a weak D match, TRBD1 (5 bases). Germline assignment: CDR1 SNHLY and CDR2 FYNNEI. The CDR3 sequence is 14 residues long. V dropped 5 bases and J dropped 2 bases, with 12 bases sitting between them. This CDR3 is CASSTFRVQETQYF. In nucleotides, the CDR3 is TGTGCCAGCAGTACTTTCAGGGTGCAAGAGACCCAGTACTTC.

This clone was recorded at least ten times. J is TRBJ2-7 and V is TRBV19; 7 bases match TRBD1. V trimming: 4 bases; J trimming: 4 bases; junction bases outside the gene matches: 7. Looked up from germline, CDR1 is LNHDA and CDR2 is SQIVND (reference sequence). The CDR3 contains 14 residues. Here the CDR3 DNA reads TGTGCCAGTAGTAGACAGGGCGGCGGATACGAGCAGTACTTC. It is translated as CASSRQGGGYEQYF.

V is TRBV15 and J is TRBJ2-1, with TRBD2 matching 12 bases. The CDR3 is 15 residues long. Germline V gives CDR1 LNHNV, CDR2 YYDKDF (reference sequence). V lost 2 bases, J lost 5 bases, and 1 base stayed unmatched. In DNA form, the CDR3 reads TGTGCCACCAGCAGAAGACTAGCGGGAGACAATGAGCAGTTCTTC. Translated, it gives CATSRRLAGDNEQFF.

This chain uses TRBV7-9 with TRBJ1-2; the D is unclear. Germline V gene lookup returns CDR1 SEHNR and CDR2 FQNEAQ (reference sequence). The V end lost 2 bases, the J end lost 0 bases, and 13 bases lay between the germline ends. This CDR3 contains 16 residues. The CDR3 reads CASSLSGVTANYGYTF. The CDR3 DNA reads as TGTGCCAGCAGCTTATCCGGGGTGACCGCTAACTATGGCTACACCTTC.

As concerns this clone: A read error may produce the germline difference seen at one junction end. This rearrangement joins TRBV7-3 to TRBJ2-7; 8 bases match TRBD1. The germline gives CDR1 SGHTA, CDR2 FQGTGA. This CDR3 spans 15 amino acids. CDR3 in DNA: TGTGCCAGCAGTTTAAGGGGACAGGAACCCTACGAGCAGTACTTC. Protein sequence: CASSLRGQEPYEQYF.

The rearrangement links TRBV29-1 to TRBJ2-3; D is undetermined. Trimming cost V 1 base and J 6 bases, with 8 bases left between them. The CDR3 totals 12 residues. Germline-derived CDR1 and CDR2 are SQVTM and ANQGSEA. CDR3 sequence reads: CSVEVGSDTQYF. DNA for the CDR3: TGCAGCGTTGAAGTTGGCTCCGATACGCAGTATTTT.

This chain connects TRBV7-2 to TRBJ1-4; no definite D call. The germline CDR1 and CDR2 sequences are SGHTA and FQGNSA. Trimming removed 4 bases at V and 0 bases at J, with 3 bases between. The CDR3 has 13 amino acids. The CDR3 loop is CASSSTTNEKLFF. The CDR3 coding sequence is TGTGCCAGCAGCTCTACAACTAATGAAAAACTGTTTTTT.

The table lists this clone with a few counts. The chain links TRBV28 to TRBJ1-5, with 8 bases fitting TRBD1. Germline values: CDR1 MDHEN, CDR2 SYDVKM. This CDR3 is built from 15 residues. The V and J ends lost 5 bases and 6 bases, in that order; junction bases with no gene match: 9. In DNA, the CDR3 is TGTGCCAGCAGTACAGCTACAGGGGGAGCTCAGCCCCAGCATTTT. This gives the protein CASSTATGGAQPQHF.

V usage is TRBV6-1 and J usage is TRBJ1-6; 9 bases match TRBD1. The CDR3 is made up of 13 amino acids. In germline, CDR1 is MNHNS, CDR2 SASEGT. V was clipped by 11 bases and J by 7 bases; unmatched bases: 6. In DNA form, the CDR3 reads TGTGCCGGCGGGACAGGGCGAAATTCACCCCTCCACTTT. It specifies CAGGTGRNSPLHF.

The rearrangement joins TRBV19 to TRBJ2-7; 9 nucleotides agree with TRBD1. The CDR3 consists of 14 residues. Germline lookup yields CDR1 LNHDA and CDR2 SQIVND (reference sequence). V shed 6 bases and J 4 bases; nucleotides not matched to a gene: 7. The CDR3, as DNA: TGTGCCAGTAGCGCCGGGACAGGGCCATACGAGCAGTACTTC. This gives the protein CASSAGTGPYEQYF. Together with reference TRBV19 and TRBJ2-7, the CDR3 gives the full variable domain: DGGITQSPKYLFRKEGQNVTLSCEQNLNHDAMYWYRQDPGQGLRLIYYSQIVNDFQKGDIAEGYSVSREKKESFPLTVTSAQKNPTAFYLCASSAGTGPYEQYFGPGTRLTVT.

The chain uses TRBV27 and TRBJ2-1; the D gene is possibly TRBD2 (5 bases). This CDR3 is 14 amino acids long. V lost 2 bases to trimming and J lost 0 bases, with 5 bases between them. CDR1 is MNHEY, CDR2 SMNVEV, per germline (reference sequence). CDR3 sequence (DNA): TGTGCCAGCAGTTTAGCGGGCTCCTACAATGAGCAGTTCTTC. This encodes CASSLAGSYNEQFF.